This entry describes one TCR beta chain. The junction does not match germline at one end; this may be a read error. This CDR3 is built from 17 residues. CDR1 and CDR2 (germline): LNHDA, SQIVND (reference sequence). Each TRB amplification used about 250-550 ng of genomic DNA from blood. The sample is drawn from a study of T and B cells in COVID-19 patients. BIOMED2 TRB-A/B primer pools were used in multiplex TRB PCR. One entry per CDR3 protein, called by TCRdb with MiXCR from the multiplex PCR reads. Of 20,000 to 30,000 distinct CDR3 sequences in the sample, roughly 33% were seen once. Sequenced material: blood. The gene calls are TRBV19 and TRBJ2-2; 11 nucleotides agree with TRBD2. The TCR sequence derives from a human donor who had recovered from COVID-19. The chain's CDR3 is CVSSTGTSGKNTGELFF. For the CDR3, the DNA is TGTGTCAGTAGTACCGGGACTAGCGGCAAGAACACCGGGGAGCTGTTTTTT.